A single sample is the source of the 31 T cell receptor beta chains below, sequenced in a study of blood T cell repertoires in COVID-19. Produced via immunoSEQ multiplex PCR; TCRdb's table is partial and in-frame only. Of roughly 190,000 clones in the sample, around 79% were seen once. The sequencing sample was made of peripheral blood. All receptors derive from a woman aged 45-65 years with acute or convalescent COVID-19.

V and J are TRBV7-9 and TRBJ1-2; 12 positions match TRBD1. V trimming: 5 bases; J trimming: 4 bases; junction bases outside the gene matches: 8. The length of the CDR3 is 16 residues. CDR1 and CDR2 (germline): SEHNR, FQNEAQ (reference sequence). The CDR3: CASSGGQGALVYGYTF. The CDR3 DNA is TGTGCCAGCAGCGGGGGACAGGGGGCGCTGGTCTATGGCTACACCTTC.

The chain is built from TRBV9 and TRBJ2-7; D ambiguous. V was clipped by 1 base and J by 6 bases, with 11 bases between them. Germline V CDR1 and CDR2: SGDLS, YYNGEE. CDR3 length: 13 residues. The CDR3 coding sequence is TGTGCCAGCAGCGTAATACAGTCTTCCGAGCAGTACTTC. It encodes CASSVIQSSEQYF.

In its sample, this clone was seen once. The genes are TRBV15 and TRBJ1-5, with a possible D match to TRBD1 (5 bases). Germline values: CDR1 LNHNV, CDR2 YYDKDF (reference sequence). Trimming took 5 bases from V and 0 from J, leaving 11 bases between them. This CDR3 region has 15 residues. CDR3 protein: CATSVRGYSNQPQHF. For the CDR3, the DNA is TGTGCCACCAGCGTACGGGGGTATAGCAATCAGCCCCAGCATTTT. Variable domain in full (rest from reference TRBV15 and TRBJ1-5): DAMVIQNPRYQVTQFGKPVTLSCSQTLNHNVMYWYQQKSSQAPKLLFHYYDKDFNNEADTPDNFQSRRPNTSFCFLDIRSPGLGDTAMYLCATSVRGYSNQPQHFGDGTRLSIL.

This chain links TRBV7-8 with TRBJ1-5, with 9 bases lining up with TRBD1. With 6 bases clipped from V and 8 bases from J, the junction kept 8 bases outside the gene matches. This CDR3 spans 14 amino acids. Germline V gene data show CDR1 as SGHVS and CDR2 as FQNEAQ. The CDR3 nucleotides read TGTGCCAGCAGTTTAAACAGGGGGCCGAAGCCCCAGCATTTT. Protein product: CASSLNRGPKPQHF.

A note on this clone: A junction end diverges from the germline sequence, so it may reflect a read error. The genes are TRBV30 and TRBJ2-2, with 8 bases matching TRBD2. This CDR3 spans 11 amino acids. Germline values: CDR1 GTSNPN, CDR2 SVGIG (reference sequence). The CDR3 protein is CGGARTGELFF. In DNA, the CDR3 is TGCGGGGGGGCGCGGACCGGGGAGCTGTTTTTT.

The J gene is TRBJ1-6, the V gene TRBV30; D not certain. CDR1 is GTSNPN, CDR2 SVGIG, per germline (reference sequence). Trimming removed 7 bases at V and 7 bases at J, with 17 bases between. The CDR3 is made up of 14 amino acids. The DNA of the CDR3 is TGTGCCTCTACGCTGACAACTGTCAATTCACCCCTCCACTTT. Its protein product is CASTLTTVNSPLHF.

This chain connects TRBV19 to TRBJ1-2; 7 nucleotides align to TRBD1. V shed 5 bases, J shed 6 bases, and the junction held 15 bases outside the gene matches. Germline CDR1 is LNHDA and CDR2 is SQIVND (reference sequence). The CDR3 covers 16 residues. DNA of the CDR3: TGTGCCAGTAGTCCCAAGGGACAGATTAACTATCATGGCTACACCTTC. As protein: CASSPKGQINYHGYTF. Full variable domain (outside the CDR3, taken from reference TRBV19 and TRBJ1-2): DGGITQSPKYLFRKEGQNVTLSCEQNLNHDAMYWYRQDPGQGLRLIYYSQIVNDFQKGDIAEGYSVSREKKESFPLTVTSAQKNPTAFYLCASSPKGQINYHGYTFGSGTRLTVV.

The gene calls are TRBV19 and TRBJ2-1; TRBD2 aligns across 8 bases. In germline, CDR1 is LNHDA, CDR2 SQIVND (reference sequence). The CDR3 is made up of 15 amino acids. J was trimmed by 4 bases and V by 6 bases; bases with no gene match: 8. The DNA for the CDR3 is TGTGCCAGTAGCGAGGGAGCGGGAGCTTACAATGAGCAGTTCTTC. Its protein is CASSEGAGAYNEQFF.

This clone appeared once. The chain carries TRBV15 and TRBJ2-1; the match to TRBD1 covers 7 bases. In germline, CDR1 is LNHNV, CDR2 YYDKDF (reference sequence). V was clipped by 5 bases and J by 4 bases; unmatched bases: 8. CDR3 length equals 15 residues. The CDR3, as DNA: TGTGCCACCAGCGGACAGGACAGGCCTTACAATGAGCAGTTCTTC. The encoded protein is CATSGQDRPYNEQFF.

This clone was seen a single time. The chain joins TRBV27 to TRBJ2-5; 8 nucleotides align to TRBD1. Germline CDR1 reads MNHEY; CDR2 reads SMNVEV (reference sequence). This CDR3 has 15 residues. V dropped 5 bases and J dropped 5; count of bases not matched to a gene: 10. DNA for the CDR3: TGTGCCAGCAGTGCCTGGACAGGGATGGGGGAGACCCAGTACTTC. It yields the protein CASSAWTGMGETQYF.

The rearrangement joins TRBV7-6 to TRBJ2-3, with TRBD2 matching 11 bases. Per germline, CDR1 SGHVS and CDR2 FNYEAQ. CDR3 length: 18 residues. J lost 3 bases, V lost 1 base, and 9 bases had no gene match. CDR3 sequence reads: CASSLGSGGAFGTDTQYF. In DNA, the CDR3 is TGTGCCAGCAGCTTAGGTAGCGGGGGGGCATTTGGTACAGATACGCAGTATTTT.

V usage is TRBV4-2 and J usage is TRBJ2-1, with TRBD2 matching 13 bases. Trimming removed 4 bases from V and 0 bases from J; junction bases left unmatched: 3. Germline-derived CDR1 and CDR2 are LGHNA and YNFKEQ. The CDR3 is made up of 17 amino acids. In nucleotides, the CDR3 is TGTGCCAGCAGCCTCACTAGCGGGGGGGTCTCCTACAATGAGCAGTTCTTC. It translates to CASSLTSGGVSYNEQFF.

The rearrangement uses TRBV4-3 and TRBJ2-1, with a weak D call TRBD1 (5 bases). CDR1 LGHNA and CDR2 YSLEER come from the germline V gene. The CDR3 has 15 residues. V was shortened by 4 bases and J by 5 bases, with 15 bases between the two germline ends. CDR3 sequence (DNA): TGCGCCAGCAGCCCTCAGGGCGACTCAAACAATGAGCAGTTCTTC. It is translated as CASSPQGDSNNEQFF.

The CDR3 DNA follows: TGTGCCAGTAGTAACCGGGACACAGATACGCAGTATTTT. Translation: CASSNRDTDTQYF. The rearrangement links TRBV19 to TRBJ2-3, with D perhaps matching TRBD2 (5 bases). The CDR3 covers 13 residues. Germline V gives CDR1 LNHDA, CDR2 SQIVND (reference sequence). V dropped 4 bases and J dropped 2 bases, with 7 bases sitting between them.

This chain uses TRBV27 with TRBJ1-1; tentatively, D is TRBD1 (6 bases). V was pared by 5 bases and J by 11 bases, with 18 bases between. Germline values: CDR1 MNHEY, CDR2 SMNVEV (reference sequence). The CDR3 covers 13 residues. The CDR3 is CASSPWTEKSAFF. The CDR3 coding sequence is TGTGCCAGCAGTCCTTGGACAGAAAAGTCGGCTTTCTTT.

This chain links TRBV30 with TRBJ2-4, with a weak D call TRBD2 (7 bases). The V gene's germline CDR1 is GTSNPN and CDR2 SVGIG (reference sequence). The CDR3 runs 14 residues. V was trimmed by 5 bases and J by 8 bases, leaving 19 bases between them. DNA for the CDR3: TGTGCCTGGGGTGCCGGAGGGGGGGGAGACATTCAGTACTTC. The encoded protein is CAWGAGGGGDIQYF.

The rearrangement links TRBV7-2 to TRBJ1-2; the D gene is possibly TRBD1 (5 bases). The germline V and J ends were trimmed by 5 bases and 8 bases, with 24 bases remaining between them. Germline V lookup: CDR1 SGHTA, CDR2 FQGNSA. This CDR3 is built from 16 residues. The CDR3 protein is CASSPAAQRGGVGYTF. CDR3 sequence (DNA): TGTGCCAGCAGCCCCGCCGCCCAGCGAGGAGGGGTAGGCTACACCTTC.

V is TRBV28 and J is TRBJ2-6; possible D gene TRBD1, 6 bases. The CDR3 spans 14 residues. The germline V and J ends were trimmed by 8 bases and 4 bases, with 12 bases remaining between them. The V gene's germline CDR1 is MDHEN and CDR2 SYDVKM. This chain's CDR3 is CASLDQGGANVLTF. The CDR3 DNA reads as TGTGCCAGCCTAGACCAGGGGGGGGCCAACGTCCTGACTTTC.

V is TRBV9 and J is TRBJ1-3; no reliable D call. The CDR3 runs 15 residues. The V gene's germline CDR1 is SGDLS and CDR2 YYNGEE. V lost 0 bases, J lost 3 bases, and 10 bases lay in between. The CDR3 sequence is CASSVEGGRGNTIYF. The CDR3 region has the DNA TGTGCCAGCAGCGTAGAGGGAGGACGTGGAAACACCATATATTTT.

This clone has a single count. The CDR3 loop is CASSEQGLHEQYF. Written as DNA, the CDR3 is TGCGCCAGCAGTGAACAGGGCCTCCACGAGCAGTACTTC. The V and J genes are TRBV10-1 and TRBJ2-7, with D possibly TRBD1 on 6 matching bases. This CDR3 is 13 amino acids long. CDR1 is WNHNN, CDR2 SYGVQD, per germline (reference sequence). The V and J ends lost 3 bases and 5 bases respectively, with 11 bases between them.

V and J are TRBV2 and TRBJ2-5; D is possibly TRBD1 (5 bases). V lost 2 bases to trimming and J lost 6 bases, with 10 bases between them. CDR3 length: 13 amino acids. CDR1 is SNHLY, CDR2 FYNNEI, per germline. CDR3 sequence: CASSEQGGQTQYF. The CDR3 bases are TGTGCCAGCAGTGAACAGGGTGGTCAGACCCAGTACTTC.

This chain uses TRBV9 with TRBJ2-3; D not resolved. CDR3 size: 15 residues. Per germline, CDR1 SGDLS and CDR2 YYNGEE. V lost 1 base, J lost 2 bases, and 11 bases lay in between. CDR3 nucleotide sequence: TGTGCCAGCAGCGTATTAAGCGCCTACACAGATACGCAGTATTTT. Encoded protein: CASSVLSAYTDTQYF. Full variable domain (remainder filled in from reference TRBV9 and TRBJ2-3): DSGVTQTPKHLITATGQRVTLRCSPRSGDLSVYWYQQSLDQGLQFLIQYYNGEERAKGNILERFSAQQFPDLHSELNLSSLELGDSALYFCASSVLSAYTDTQYFGPGTRLTVL.

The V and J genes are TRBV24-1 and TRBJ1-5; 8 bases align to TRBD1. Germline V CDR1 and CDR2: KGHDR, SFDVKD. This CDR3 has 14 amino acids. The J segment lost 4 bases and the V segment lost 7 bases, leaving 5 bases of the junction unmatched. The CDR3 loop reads CATSETGANQPQHF. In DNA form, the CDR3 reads TGTGCCACCAGCGAGACAGGGGCAAATCAGCCCCAGCATTTT.

The CDR3: CATGTGNQPQHF. For the CDR3, the DNA is TGTGCCACCGGGACAGGTAATCAGCCCCAGCATTTT. The chain employs TRBV24-1 and TRBJ1-5; 8 bases fit TRBD1. In germline, CDR1 is KGHDR, CDR2 SFDVKD. V dropped 9 bases and J dropped 4; count of bases not matched to a gene: 1. This CDR3 spans 12 amino acids.

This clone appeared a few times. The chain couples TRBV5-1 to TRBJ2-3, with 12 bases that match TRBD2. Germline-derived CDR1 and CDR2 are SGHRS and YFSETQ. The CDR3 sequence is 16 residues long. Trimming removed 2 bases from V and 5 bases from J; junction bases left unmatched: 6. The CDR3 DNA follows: TGCGCCAGCAGCTTTGGAGGGACTAGCGGGTTAGATACGCAGTATTTT. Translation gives CASSFGGTSGLDTQYF.

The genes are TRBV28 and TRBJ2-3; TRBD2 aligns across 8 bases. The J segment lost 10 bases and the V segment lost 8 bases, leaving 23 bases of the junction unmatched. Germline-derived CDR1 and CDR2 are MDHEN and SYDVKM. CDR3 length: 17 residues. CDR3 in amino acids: CASRYTGGRGPVSPQYF. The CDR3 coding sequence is TGTGCCAGCCGCTACACGGGGGGGCGAGGCCCGGTTAGTCCGCAGTATTTT.

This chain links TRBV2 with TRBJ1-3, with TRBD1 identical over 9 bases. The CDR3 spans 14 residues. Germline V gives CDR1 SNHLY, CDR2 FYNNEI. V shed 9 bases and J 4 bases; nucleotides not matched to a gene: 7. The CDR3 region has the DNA TGTGCCAGTGGAAGGACAGGGGTCGGAAACACCATATATTTT. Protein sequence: CASGRTGVGNTIYF.

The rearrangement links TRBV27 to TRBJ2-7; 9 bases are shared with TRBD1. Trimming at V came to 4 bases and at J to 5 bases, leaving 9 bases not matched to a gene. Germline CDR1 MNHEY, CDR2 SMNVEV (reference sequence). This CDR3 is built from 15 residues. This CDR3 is CASSYRGQGRDEQYF. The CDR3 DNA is TGTGCCAGCAGTTACCGGGGACAGGGTCGCGACGAGCAGTACTTC.

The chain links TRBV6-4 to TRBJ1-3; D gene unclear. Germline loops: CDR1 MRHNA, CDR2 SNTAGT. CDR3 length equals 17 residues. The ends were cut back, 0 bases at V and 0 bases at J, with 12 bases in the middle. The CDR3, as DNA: TGTGCCAGCAGTGACTCGGAACTCTGGAGCTCTGGAAACACCATATATTTT. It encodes CASSDSELWSSGNTIYF.

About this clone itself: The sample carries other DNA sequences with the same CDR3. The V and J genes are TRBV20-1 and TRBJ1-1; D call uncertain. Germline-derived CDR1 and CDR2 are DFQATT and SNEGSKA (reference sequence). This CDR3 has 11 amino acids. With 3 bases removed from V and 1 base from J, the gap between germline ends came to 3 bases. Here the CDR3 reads CSASRNTEAFF. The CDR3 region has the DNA TGCAGTGCTAGCAGGAACACTGAAGCTTTCTTT.

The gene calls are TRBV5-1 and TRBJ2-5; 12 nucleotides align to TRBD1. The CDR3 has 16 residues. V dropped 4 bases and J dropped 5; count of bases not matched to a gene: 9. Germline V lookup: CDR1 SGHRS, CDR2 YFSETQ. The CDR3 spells CASSPRDRGLRETQYF. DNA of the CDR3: TGCGCCAGCAGCCCCCGGGACAGGGGGCTCAGGGAGACCCAGTACTTC.